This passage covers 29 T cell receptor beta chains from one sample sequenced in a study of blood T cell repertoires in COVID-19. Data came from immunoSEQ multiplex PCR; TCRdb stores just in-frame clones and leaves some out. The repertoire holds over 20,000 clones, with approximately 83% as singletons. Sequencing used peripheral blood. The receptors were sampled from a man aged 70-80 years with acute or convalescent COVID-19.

This CDR3 is CASSRLGSSGPSYEQYF. In DNA, the CDR3 is TGCGCCAGCAGCCGGTTGGGATCCAGCGGGCCCTCCTACGAGCAGTACTTC. This chain connects TRBV4-1 to TRBJ2-7; possible D gene TRBD2, 6 bases. Germline CDR1 reads MGHRA; CDR2 reads YSYEKL. The CDR3 has 17 amino acids. With 4 bases removed from V and 0 bases from J, the gap between germline ends came to 19 bases.

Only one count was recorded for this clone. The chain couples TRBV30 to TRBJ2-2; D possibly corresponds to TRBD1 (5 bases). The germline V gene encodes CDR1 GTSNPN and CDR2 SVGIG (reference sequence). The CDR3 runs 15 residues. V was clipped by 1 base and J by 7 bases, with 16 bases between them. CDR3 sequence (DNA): TGTGCCTGGAGTGGGGGCGTTCGGATTAACGGGGAGCTGTTTTTT. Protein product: CAWSGGVRINGELFF. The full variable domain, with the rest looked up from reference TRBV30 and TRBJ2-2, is SQTIHQWPATLVQPVGSPLSLECTVEGTSNPNLYWYRQAAGRGLQLLFYSVGIGQISSEVPQNLSASRPQDRQFILSSKKLLLSDSGFYLCAWSGGVRINGELFFGEGSRLTVL.

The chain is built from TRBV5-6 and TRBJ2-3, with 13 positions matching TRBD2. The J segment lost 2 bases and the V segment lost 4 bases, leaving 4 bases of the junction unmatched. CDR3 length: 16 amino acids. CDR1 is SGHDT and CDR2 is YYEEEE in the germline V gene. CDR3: CASSPGLAGHTDTQYF. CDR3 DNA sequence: TGTGCCAGCAGCCCGGGACTAGCGGGACACACAGATACGCAGTATTTT.

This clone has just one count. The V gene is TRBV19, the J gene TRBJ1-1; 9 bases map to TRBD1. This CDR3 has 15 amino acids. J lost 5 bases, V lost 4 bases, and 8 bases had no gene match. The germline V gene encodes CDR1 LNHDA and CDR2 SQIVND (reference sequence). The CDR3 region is CASSTLGTGRTEAFF. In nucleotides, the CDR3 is TGTGCCAGTAGTACGTTAGGGACAGGGAGGACTGAAGCTTTCTTT.

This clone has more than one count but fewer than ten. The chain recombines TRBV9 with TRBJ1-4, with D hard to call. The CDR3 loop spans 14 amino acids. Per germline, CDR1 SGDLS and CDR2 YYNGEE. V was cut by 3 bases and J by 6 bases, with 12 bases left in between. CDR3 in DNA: TGTGCCAGCAGCGCGGGGTTCAACGATGAAAAACTGTTTTTT. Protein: CASSAGFNDEKLFF.

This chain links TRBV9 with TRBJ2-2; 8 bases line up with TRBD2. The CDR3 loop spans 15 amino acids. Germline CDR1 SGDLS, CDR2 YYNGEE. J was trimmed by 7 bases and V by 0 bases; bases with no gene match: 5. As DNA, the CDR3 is TGTGCCAGCAGCGTAGGGAGCGGGAGTTTCGGGGAGCTGTTTTTT. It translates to CASSVGSGSFGELFF.

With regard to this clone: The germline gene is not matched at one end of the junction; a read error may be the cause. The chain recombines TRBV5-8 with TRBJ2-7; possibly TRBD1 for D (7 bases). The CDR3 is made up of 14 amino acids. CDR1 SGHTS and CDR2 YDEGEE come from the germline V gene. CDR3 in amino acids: CASSPGDFVGQSHF. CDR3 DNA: TGTGCCAGCAGCCCGGGGGACTTCGTGGGACAGTCTCACTTC.

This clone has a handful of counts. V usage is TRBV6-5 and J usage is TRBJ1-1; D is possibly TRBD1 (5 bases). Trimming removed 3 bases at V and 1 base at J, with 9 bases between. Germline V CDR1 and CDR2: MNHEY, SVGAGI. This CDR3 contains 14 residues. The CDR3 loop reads CASSYLDRNTEAFF. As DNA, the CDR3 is TGTGCCAGCAGTTATCTAGACAGGAACACTGAAGCTTTCTTT.

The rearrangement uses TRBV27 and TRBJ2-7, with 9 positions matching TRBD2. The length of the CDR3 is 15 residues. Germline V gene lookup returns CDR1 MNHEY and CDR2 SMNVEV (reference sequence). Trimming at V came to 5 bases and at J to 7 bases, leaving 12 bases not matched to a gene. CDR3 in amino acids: CASSAGRYSGGEQYF. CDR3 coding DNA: TGTGCCAGCAGTGCTGGGCGGTATAGCGGGGGTGAGCAGTACTTC.

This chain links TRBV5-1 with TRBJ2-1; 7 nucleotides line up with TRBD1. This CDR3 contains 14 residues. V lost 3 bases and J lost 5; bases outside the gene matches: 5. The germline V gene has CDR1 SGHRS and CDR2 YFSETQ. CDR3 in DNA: TGCGCCAGCAGCTCCCAGGGGGTACACAATGAGCAGTTCTTC. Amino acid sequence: CASSSQGVHNEQFF. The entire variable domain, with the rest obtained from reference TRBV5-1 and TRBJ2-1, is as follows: KAGVTQTPRYLIKTRGQQVTLSCSPISGHRSVSWYQQTPGQGLQFLFEYFSETQRNKGNFPGRFSGRQFSNSRSEMNVSTLELGDSALYLCASSSQGVHNEQFFGPGTRLTVL.

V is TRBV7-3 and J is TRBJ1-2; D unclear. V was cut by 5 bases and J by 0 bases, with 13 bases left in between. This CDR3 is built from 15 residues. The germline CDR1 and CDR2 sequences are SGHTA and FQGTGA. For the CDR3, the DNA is TGTGCCAGCAGCCTTACACGGCAGGCTAACTATGGCTACACCTTC. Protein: CASSLTRQANYGYTF.

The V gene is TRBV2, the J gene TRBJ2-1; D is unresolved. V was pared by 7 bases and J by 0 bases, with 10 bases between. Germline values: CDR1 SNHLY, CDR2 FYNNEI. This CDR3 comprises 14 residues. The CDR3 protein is CASNTASSYNEQFF. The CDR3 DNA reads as TGTGCCAGCAATACTGCAAGCTCCTACAATGAGCAGTTCTTC.

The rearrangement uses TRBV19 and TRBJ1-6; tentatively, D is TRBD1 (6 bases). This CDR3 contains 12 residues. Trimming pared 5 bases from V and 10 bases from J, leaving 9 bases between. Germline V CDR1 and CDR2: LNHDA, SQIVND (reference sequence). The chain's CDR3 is CASSGQGSPLHF. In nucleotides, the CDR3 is TGTGCCAGTAGTGGGCAGGGGTCACCCCTCCACTTT.

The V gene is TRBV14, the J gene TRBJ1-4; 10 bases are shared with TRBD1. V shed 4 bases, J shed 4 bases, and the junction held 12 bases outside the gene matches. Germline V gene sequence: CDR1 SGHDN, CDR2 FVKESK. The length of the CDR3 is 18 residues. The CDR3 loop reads CASSRRQGAHVSNEKLFF. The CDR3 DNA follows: TGTGCCAGCAGCCGACGACAGGGGGCCCATGTTAGTAATGAAAAACTGTTTTTT.

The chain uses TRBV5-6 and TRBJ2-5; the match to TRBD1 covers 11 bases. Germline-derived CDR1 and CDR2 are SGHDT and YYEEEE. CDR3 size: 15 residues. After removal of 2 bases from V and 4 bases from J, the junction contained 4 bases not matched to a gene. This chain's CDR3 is CASSFGTGGVETQYF. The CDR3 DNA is TGTGCCAGCAGCTTTGGGACAGGGGGAGTAGAGACCCAGTACTTC.

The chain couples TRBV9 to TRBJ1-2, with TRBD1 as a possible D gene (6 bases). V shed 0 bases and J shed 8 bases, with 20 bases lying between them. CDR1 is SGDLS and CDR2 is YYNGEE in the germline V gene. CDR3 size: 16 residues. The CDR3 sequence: CASSVDPMQGPIGYTF. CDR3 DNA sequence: TGTGCCAGCAGCGTAGACCCTATGCAGGGGCCTATCGGCTACACCTTC.

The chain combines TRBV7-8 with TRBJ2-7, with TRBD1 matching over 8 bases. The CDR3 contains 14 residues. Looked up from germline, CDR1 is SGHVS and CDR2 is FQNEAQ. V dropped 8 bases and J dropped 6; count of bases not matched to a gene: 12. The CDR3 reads CASQPTGVDGEQYF. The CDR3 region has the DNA TGTGCCAGCCAACCGACAGGGGTAGACGGCGAGCAGTACTTC. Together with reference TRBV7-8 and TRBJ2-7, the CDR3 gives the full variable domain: GAGVSQSPRYKVAKRGQDVALRCDPISGHVSLFWYQQALGQGPEFLTYFQNEAQLDKSGLPSDRFFAERPEGSVSTLKIQRTQQEDSAVYLCASQPTGVDGEQYFGPGTRLTVT.

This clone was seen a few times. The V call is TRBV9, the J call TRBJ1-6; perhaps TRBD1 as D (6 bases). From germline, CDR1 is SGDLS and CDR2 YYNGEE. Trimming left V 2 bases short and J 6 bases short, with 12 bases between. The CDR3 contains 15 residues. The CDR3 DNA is TGTGCCAGCAGCGTTGGCGGACAGACTAATTCACCCCTCCACTTT. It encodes CASSVGGQTNSPLHF.

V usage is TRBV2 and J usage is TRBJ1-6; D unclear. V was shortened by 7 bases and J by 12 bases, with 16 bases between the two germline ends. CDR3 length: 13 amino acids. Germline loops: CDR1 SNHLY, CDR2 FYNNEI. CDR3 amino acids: CASTSLPGEPLHF. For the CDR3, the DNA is TGTGCCAGCACCTCCCTACCTGGAGAACCCCTCCACTTT. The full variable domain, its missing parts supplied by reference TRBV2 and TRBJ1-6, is EPEVTQTPSHQVTQMGQEVILRCVPISNHLYFYWYRQILGQKVEFLVSFYNNEISEKSEIFDDQFSVERPDGSNFTLKIRSTKLEDSAMYFCASTSLPGEPLHFGNGTRLTVT.

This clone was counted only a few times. The CDR3 DNA reads as TGTGCCAGCAGCCAAGATGACACCCCGGTAAATTCACCCCTCCACTTT. Translation gives CASSQDDTPVNSPLHF. This chain links TRBV4-2 with TRBJ1-6, with unresolved D. This CDR3 has 16 residues. The V end lost 0 bases, the J end lost 7 bases, and 13 bases lay between the germline ends. Germline CDR1 and CDR2: LGHNA and YNFKEQ.

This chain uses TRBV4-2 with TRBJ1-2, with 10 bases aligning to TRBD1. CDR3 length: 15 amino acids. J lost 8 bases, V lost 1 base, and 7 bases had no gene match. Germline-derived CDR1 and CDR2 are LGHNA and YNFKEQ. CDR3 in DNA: TGTGCCAGCAGCCAAGGAATCGGGACAGGGGAAGGCTACACCTTC. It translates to CASSQGIGTGEGYTF.

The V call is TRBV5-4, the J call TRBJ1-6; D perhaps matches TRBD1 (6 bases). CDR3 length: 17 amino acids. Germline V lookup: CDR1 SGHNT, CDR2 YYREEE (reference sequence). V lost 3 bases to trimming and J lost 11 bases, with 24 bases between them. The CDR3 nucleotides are TGTGCCAGCAGCTCGTCCCAGGGGTGGTCCCTCCAGACACCCCTCCACTTT. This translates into CASSSSQGWSLQTPLHF.

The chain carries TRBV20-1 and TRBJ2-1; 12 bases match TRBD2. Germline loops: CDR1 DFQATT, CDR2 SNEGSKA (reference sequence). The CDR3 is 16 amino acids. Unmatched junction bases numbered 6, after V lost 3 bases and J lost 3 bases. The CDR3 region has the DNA TGCAGTGCTAGTACACTAGCGGGGGGCCTCTACAATGAGCAGTTCTTC. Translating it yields CSASTLAGGLYNEQFF.

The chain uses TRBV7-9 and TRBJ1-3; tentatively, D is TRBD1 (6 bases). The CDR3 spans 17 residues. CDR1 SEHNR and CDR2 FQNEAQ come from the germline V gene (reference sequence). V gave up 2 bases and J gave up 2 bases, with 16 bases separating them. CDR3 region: CASSLMGGLMAGNTIYF. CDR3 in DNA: TGTGCCAGCAGCTTAATGGGGGGGCTTATGGCTGGAAACACCATATATTTT.

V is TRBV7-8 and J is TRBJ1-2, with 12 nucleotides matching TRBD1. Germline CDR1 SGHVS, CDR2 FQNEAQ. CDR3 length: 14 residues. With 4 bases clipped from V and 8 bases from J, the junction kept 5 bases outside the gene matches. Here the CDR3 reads CASSSGQGAWGYTF. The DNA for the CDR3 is TGTGCCAGCAGCTCGGGACAGGGGGCTTGGGGCTACACCTTC.

The CDR3 coding sequence is TGTGCCAGTAGTAGCCCGACTGCGGATGGTGGCTACACCTTC. Translation: CASSSPTADGGYTF. The genes are TRBV19 and TRBJ1-2; D ambiguous. This CDR3 region has 14 residues. Trimming removed 4 bases at V and 7 bases at J, with 16 bases between. Germline assignment: CDR1 LNHDA and CDR2 SQIVND (reference sequence).

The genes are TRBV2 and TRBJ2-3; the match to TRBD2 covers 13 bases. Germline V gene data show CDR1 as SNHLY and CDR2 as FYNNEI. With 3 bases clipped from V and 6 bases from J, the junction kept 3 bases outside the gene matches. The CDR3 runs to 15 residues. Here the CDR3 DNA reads TGTGCCAGCAGTGAGCTACTAGCGGGGGGGGATACGCAGTATTTT. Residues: CASSELLAGGDTQYF.

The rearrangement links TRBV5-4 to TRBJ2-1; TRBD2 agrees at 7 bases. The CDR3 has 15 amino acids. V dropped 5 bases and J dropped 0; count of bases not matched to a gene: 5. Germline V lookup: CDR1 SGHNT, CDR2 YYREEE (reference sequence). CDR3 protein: CASRDTSASYNEQFF. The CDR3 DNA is TGTGCCAGCAGAGACACTAGCGCCTCCTACAATGAGCAGTTCTTC.

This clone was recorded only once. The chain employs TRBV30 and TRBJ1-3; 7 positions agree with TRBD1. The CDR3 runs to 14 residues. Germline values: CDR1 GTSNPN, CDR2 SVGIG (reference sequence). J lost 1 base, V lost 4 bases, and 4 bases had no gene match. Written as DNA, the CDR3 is TGTGCCTGGACGCTGACAGGGTCTGGAAACACCATATATTTT. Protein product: CAWTLTGSGNTIYF.